The clone carrying this T cell receptor (beta chain) was counted between two and nine times. Germline V lookup: CDR1 SGHDT, CDR2 YYEEEE. The CDR3 is 14 residues long. The V and J ends lost 0 bases and 4 bases respectively, with 10 bases between them. The diagnoses drew upon clinical symptoms, serum thyroxine and TRAb, thyroid ultrasound and orbital computed tomography. Out of over 7.5 ml of fresh peripheral blood came the PBMCs. TCR beta CDR3 region amplification was performed from RNA transcripts. The HTBI primer set was used in a first-round RT-PCR of the TCR CDR3. One entry per CDR3 protein results from TCRdb running MiXCR on the multiplex PCR reads. The sample has roughly 350,000 distinct CDR3 sequences, about 14% seen once. The source of the sample is a study of T cells in Graves' hyperthyroidism and ophthalmopathy.

Sample: blood. The TCR was taken from a young woman with Graves' ophthalmopathy. V usage is TRBV5-6 and J usage is TRBJ2-5; D is unclear. CDR3 loop: CASSLVVSLETQYF. CDR3 bases: TGTGCCAGCAGCTTGGTAGTTAGTCTAGAGACCCAGTACTTC. Filled out from reference TRBV5-6 and TRBJ2-5, the complete variable domain reads DAGVTQSPTHLIKTRGQQVTLRCSPKSGHDTVSWYQQALGQGPQFIFQYYEEEERQRGNFPDRFSGHQFPNYSSELNVNALLLGDSALYLCASSLVVSLETQYFGPGTRLLVL.